The source of this TCR beta chain is a study of blood T cell repertoires in COVID-19. Background on the study: Both acute and convalescent COVID-19 samples were obtained from the United States, Italy and Spain. Sample material is recorded as cDNA or gDNA derived from T cells, B-cell-depleted T cells, or PBMCs.

Study processing details: The authors estimated nucleated cell counts from reference gene primer amplification. Assay used: immunoSEQ multiplex PCR; TCRdb lists only in-frame clones, some missing. V, J and clone size reflect that table, while D and trimming were determined from the DNA. The sample yields tens of thousands of clones, 70% to 90% seen once. This clone was seen a handful of times. The sample carries other DNA sequences with the same CDR3. This CDR3 has 15 amino acids. V was pared by 0 bases and J by 2 bases, with 8 bases between. CDR1 and CDR2 from the germline V gene are LNHNV and YYDKDF (reference sequence).

Material for sequencing was peripheral blood. V and J are TRBV15 and TRBJ1-5; D is uncertain. The TCR comes from an older woman with acute or convalescent COVID-19. Here the CDR3 DNA reads TGTGCCACCAGCAGAGATCCGGGTGGCAATCAGCCCCAGCATTTT. This codes for CATSRDPGGNQPQHF.